The text below deals with one T cell receptor beta chain. What it recognizes is unknown. The repertoire was sequenced with immunoSEQ multiplex PCR; TCRdb's copy has only in-frame clones and lacks some. This sample has tens of thousands of clones; roughly 85% occur once, and the top ten carry roughly a tenth. Per the germline V gene, CDR1 is GTSNPN and CDR2 is SVGIG (reference sequence). The V and J ends lost 2 bases and 4 bases respectively, with 8 bases between them. The CDR3 is made up of 13 amino acids. At baseline, cycle 4 day 1, and cycle 7 day 1, blood was sampled. The data were obtained in a study of OX40 agonist ivuxolimab in advanced cancers. Study at large: Patients received the agonistic anti-OX40 (CD134) antibody ivuxolimab.

Findings and limits, study-wide: Clonal expansion from baseline to week 6 occurred in both CD4+ and CD8+ T cells. Among the lowest levels of clonal expansion were found in partial responders at 0.1-3.0 mg/kg.

The chain joins TRBV30 to TRBJ1-4; no clear D. Source: CD4+ or CD8+ T cells sorted from blood, taken in a trial of the OX40 agonist ivuxolimab. This receptor was identified in an adult with an advanced solid tumor such as melanoma, head and neck, liver or kidney cancer. For the CDR3, the DNA is TGTGCCTGGAGTCCCGGAGGTAATGAAAAACTGTTTTTT. Its translation is CAWSPGGNEKLFF. Full variable domain (remainder filled in from reference TRBV30 and TRBJ1-4): SQTIHQWPATLVQPVGSPLSLECTVEGTSNPNLYWYRQAAGRGLQLLFYSVGIGQISSEVPQNLSASRPQDRQFILSSKKLLLSDSGFYLCAWSPGGNEKLFFGSGTQLSVL.